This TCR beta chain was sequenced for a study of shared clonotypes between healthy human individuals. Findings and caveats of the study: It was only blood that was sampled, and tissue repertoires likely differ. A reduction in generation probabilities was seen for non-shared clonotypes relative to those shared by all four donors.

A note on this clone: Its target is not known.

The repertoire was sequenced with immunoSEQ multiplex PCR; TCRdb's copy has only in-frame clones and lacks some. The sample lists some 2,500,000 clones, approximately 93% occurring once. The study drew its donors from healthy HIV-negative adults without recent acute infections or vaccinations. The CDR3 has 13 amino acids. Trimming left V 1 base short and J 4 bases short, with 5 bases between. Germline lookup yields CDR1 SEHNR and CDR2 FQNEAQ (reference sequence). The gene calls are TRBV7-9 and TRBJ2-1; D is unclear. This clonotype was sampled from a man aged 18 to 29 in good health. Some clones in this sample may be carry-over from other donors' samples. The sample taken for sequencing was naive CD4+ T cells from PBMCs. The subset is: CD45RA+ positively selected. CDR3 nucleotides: TGTGCCAGCAGCTTAGATACTTACAATGAGCAGTTCTTC. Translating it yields CASSLDTYNEQFF.